What follows is one T cell receptor beta chain and its context. Its antigen is still unknown. This sample is drawn from a study of T cell responses to AZD1222 COVID-19 vaccine. Looking at the study overall: Recipients boosted at about 4 weeks or about 12 weeks are pooled. Notes on the study in general: Every sample of the repertoires postdated the peak T cell response. CD4 TCRs covered the whole spike, strongest at regions 160-218 and 743-854.

Data came from immunoSEQ multiplex PCR; TCRdb stores just in-frame clones and leaves some out. The table records about 140,000 clones, around 92% of them present only once. The germline gives CDR1 LGHNA, CDR2 YNFKEQ. This CDR3 region has 20 residues. Trimming at V came to 1 base and at J to 1 base, leaving 16 bases not matched to a gene. The rearrangement joins TRBV4-2 to TRBJ2-5, with 9 positions matching TRBD2. The sequence was collected from an adult in good health. The sample consisted of peripheral blood, taken on day 0 of AZD1222 vaccination. The CDR3 sequence: CASSQVGGEGSGGPQETQYF. Written as DNA, the CDR3 is TGTGCCAGCAGCCAAGTCGGGGGAGAGGGTAGCGGGGGTCCCCAAGAGACCCAGTACTTC.